The 20 T cell receptor beta chains presented below share a single source sample, sequenced in a study of CD8 T cells in Susac syndrome. With random hexamers, reverse transcription was performed on about 0.5 to 1 ug of RNA. TCRdb redid the calling of the immunoSEQ multiplex PCR reads with MiXCR, one entry per CDR3 protein. The table has 150,000 to 180,000 distinct CDR3 sequences, around 95% seen once. The sequenced sample was CD8+ T cells from PBMCs. These receptors were taken from a human donor with multiple sclerosis.

This clonotype was observed a single time. The chain employs TRBV12-3 or TRBV12-4 and TRBJ1-5, with unresolved D. CDR3 size: 14 residues. The ends were cut back, 1 base at V and 4 bases at J, with 8 bases in the middle. The CDR3 DNA sequence: TGTGCCAGCAGTTTAGACAGCGTAAATCAGCCCCAGCATTTT. It encodes CASSLDSVNQPQHF.

This chain's CDR3 is CASRTGYGYTF. CDR3 nucleotides: TGTGCCAGCAGGACAGGTTATGGCTACACCTTC. The rearrangement joins TRBV6-5 to TRBJ1-2; the D gene is possibly TRBD1 (6 bases). Trimming stripped 6 bases from V and 5 bases from J, with 7 bases between. Germline values: CDR1 MNHEY, CDR2 SVGAGI. The CDR3 has 11 residues.

This chain uses TRBV7-9 with TRBJ1-2; 7 bases align to TRBD1. CDR1 is SEHNR and CDR2 is FQNEAQ in the germline V gene (reference sequence). This CDR3 is built from 14 residues. V gave up 5 bases and J gave up 3 bases; unmatched junction bases: 6. CDR3 protein: CASSPTTGDYGYTF. The CDR3 DNA reads TGTGCCAGCAGCCCGACCACAGGGGACTATGGCTACACCTTC.

This clonotype was seen a single time. CDR3 region: CASSLDRGRTYEQYV. DNA for the CDR3: TGTGCCAGCAGCTTGGACAGGGGCCGGACATACGAGCAGTACGTC. The chain has TRBV5-6 and TRBJ2-7; 7 nucleotides align to TRBD1. The trim removed 0 bases at V and 4 bases at J, leaving 7 bases unmatched. CDR3 size: 15 residues. Germline V lookup: CDR1 SGHDT, CDR2 YYEEEE.

This chain links TRBV24-1 with TRBJ2-1; D is unresolved. The V gene's germline CDR1 is KGHDR and CDR2 SFDVKD. The V gene lost 4 bases and the J gene lost 7 bases, with 16 bases spanning the gap. The CDR3 loop spans 15 amino acids. CDR3 bases: TGTGCCACCAGTGACCCACAGTGGTCTGGGAATGAGCAGTTCTTC. Translated: CATSDPQWSGNEQFF.

The rearrangement joins TRBV7-9 to TRBJ2-1; D remains ambiguous. The CDR3 extends over 13 amino acids. V lost 10 bases and J 2 bases, leaving 12 bases between the germline ends. CDR1 is SEHNR, CDR2 FQNEAQ, per germline (reference sequence). CDR3 nucleotides: TGTGCCACCGTATCCGATCCCTACAATGAGCAGTTCTTC. Its protein product is CATVSDPYNEQFF.

The chain uses TRBV29-1 and TRBJ2-1; 8 bases are shared with TRBD1. V lost 4 bases, J lost 0 bases, and 2 bases stayed unmatched. CDR1 is SQVTM, CDR2 ANQGSEA, per germline. The CDR3 is 14 residues long. In nucleotides, the CDR3 is TGCAGCGTTGGAGGGACAGGCTCCTACAATGAGCAGTTCTTC. The encoded protein is CSVGGTGSYNEQFF.

J is TRBJ1-1 and V is TRBV2, with 10 bases lining up with TRBD1. J lost 6 bases, V lost 6 bases, and 16 bases had no gene match. CDR1 is SNHLY and CDR2 is FYNNEI in the germline V gene. The CDR3 has 17 residues. The CDR3 is CASRARIRDRGFSEAFF. DNA for the CDR3: TGTGCCAGCAGAGCCAGAATTCGGGACAGGGGATTTTCTGAAGCTTTCTTT. The complete variable domain, with remaining parts taken from reference TRBV2 and TRBJ1-1, reads EPEVTQTPSHQVTQMGQEVILRCVPISNHLYFYWYRQILGQKVEFLVSFYNNEISEKSEIFDDQFSVERPDGSNFTLKIRSTKLEDSAMYFCASRARIRDRGFSEAFFGQGTRLTVV.

In this sample, this clonotype turned up once. The V and J genes are TRBV9 and TRBJ2-4, with 9 bases identical to TRBD1. The CDR3 runs to 15 residues. CDR1 is SGDLS, CDR2 YYNGEE, per germline. The ends lost 4 bases at V and 4 bases at J; junction bases unmatched: 6. As DNA, the CDR3 is TGTGCCAGCAGCTCCCCCGGGACAGGGAAAAACATTCAGTACTTC. Translation: CASSSPGTGKNIQYF.

V and J are TRBV5-1 and TRBJ2-1, with a weak D call TRBD2 (7 bases). Germline values: CDR1 SGHRS, CDR2 YFSETQ. Trimming took off 5 bases at V and 7 bases at J, with 25 bases between the two ends. The CDR3 totals 17 residues. The DNA of the CDR3 is TGCGCCAGCAGTTCCCAACTGGCGGGGGCAAATAAGAATGAGCAGTTCTTC. Its protein product is CASSSQLAGANKNEQFF.

This rearrangement joins TRBV5-1 to TRBJ1-1; 10 bases fit TRBD1. The junction had 3 bases not matched to a gene; V was cut back by 4 bases and J by 3 bases. This CDR3 comprises 14 residues. Germline CDR1 SGHRS, CDR2 YFSETQ. The CDR3 spells CASSGGTGDTEAFF. CDR3 nucleotide sequence: TGCGCCAGCAGCGGCGGGACAGGGGACACTGAAGCTTTCTTT.

V and J are TRBV12-3 or TRBV12-4 and TRBJ2-7, with 8 bases matching TRBD2. CDR3 length: 13 amino acids. V trimming: 5 bases; J trimming: 2 bases; junction bases outside the gene matches: 2. The chain's CDR3 is CASSQRGPYEQYV. For the CDR3, the DNA is TGTGCCAGCAGTCAGCGGGGGCCCTACGAGCAGTACGTC.

This clonotype showed up just once. The chain recombines TRBV24-1 with TRBJ2-1; TRBD1 is a possible D gene (6 bases). The CDR3 totals 15 residues. Germline CDR1 is KGHDR and CDR2 is SFDVKD. The ends were cut back, 5 bases at V and 9 bases at J, with 19 bases in the middle. CDR3 sequence reads: CATSAGIAGDGEQFF. CDR3 DNA: TGTGCCACCAGTGCGGGTATAGCAGGGGATGGTGAGCAGTTCTTC.

This clonotype was counted once. The chain couples TRBV30 to TRBJ1-1; TRBD1 aligns across 8 bases. The CDR3 is made up of 15 amino acids. V lost 4 bases and J lost 2; bases outside the gene matches: 9. The germline V gene encodes CDR1 GTSNPN and CDR2 SVGIG (reference sequence). The CDR3 region has the DNA TGTGCCTGGACGGACAGGGCCTCAGGAAACACTGAAGCTTTCTTT. Encoded protein: CAWTDRASGNTEAFF.

The genes are TRBV5-1 and TRBJ2-1; D not resolved. This CDR3 is 11 amino acids long. Germline lookup yields CDR1 SGHRS and CDR2 YFSETQ. V gave up 5 bases and J gave up 7 bases, with 7 bases separating them. The CDR3 reads CASRAGNEQFF. CDR3 nucleotides: TGCGCCAGCAGGGCTGGGAATGAGCAGTTCTTC.

This sequence joins TRBV20-1 and TRBJ1-6; 7 bases match TRBD1. V trimming: 6 bases; J trimming: 5 bases; junction bases outside the gene matches: 7. The CDR3 contains 14 residues. Germline loops: CDR1 DFQATT, CDR2 SNEGSKA (reference sequence). The CDR3 coding sequence is TGCAGTGCCCAGGGGGGGGGTGATAATTCACCCCTCCACTTT. It encodes CSAQGGGDNSPLHF.

The rearrangement links TRBV29-1 to TRBJ1-2, with a possible D match to TRBD1 (5 bases). The CDR3 loop spans 13 amino acids. The V gene's germline CDR1 is SQVTM and CDR2 ANQGSEA. The germline V and J ends were trimmed by 7 bases and 4 bases, with 16 bases remaining between them. CDR3 residues: CSASSQGIYGYTF. The CDR3 DNA reads TGCAGCGCTAGCTCGCAGGGAATCTATGGCTACACCTTC.

The CDR3: CASSPPPRQGQAINYEQYF. DNA for the CDR3: TGTGCCAGCTCACCACCTCCCAGACAAGGACAGGCAATAAACTACGAGCAGTACTTC. V usage is TRBV18 and J usage is TRBJ2-7; TRBD1 matches at 7 bases. Germline V gives CDR1 KGHSH, CDR2 LQKENI. The trim removed 0 bases at V and 3 bases at J, leaving 17 bases unmatched. CDR3 size: 19 residues.

The V and J genes are TRBV30 and TRBJ2-1; 8 positions agree with TRBD1. The CDR3 is 13 residues long. J lost 9 bases, V lost 3 bases, and 7 bases had no gene match. Germline loops: CDR1 GTSNPN, CDR2 SVGIG (reference sequence). The CDR3 sequence is CAWSETGVGEQFF. CDR3 coding DNA: TGTGCCTGGAGCGAGACAGGGGTCGGTGAGCAGTTCTTC.

CDR3 sequence (DNA): TGCAGCACCGTCTCTTCCCGGGCTGAAGCTTTCTTT. This translates into CSTVSSRAEAFF. The genes are TRBV29-1 and TRBJ1-1; D gene unclear. The CDR3 has 12 amino acids. Trimming took off 8 bases at V and 6 bases at J, with 16 bases between the two ends. Germline CDR1 SQVTM, CDR2 ANQGSEA. Filled out from reference TRBV29-1 and TRBJ1-1, the complete variable domain reads SAVISQKPSRDICQRGTSLTIQCQVDSQVTMMFWYRQQPGQSLTLIATANQGSEATYESGFVIDKFPISRPNLTFSTLTVSNMSPEDSSIYLCSTVSSRAEAFFGQGTRLTVV.